This TCR beta chain was recorded in a study of blood T cell repertoires in COVID-19. Study overall: Acute and convalescent COVID-19 samples came from the United States, Italy and Spain. Sources were T cells, B-cell-depleted T cells, or PBMCs; the material itself was cDNA or gDNA.

This clone was seen a few times. Sequenced by immunoSEQ multiplex PCR; TCRdb stores in-frame clones only, minus some. The sample contains 60,000 or so clones, about four fifths of which appear only once. The CDR3 extends over 16 amino acids. Germline V gives CDR1 SGHNT, CDR2 YENEEA. Germline trimming cut 5 bases from V and 12 bases from J; bases unmatched to any gene: 17. The chain links TRBV11-3 to TRBJ2-1, with 9 positions matching TRBD2. Source material: peripheral blood. This TCR was recovered from a woman at least 80 years old with acute or convalescent COVID-19. The CDR3 DNA sequence: TGTGCCAGCAGCCCAAGTCCCCTAGCGGGGACTGAAGCGCAGTTCTTC. As protein: CASSPSPLAGTEAQFF.